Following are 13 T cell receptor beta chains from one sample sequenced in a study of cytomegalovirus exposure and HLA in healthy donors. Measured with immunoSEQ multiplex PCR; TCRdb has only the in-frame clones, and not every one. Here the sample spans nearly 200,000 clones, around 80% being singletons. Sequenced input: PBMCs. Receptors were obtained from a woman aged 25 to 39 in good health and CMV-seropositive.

In DNA, the CDR3 is TGCAGCGTTGATGTCCTCCAAAACAGCAACTATGGCTACACCTTC. It specifies CSVDVLQNSNYGYTF. The gene calls are TRBV29-1 and TRBJ1-2; no reliable D call. V dropped 3 bases and J dropped 2 bases, with 16 bases sitting between them. CDR3 length equals 15 residues. Germline V gene lookup returns CDR1 SQVTM and CDR2 ANQGSEA.

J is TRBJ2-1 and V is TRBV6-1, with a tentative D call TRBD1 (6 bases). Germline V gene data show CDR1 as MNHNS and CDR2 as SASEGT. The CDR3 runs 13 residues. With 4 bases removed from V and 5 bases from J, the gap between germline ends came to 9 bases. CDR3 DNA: TGTGCCAGCAGTGTGGACAGAGACAATGAGCAGTTCTTC. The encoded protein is CASSVDRDNEQFF.

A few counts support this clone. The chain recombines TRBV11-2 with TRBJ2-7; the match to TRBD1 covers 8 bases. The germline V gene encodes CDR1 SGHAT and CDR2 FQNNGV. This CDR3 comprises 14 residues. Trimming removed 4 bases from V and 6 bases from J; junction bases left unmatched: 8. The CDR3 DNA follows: TGTGCCAGCAGCTATCTAAACAGGGGGGCCGAGCAGTACTTC. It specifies CASSYLNRGAEQYF. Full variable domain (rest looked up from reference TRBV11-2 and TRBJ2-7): EAGVAQSPRYKIIEKRQSVAFWCNPISGHATLYWYQQILGQGPKLLIQFQNNGVVDDSQLPKDRFSAERLKGVDSTLKIQPAKLEDSAVYLCASSYLNRGAEQYFGPGTRLTVT.

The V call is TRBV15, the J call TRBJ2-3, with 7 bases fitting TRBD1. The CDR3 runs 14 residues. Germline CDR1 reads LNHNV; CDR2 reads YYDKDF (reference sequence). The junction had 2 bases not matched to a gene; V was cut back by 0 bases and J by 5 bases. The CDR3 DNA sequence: TGTGCCACCAGCAGAGAACAGGGGCAAGATACGCAGTATTTT. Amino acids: CATSREQGQDTQYF.

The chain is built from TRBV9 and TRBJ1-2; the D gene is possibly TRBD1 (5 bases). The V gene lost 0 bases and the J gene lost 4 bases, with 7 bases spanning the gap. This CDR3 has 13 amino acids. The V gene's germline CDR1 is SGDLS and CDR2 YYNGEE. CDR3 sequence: CASSVGTGYGYTF. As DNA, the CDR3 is TGTGCCAGCAGCGTAGGTACAGGCTATGGCTACACCTTC.

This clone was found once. The CDR3 nucleotides read TGTGCCAGCAGCAATGGACAGGTTAATGAAAAACTGTTTTTT. The encoded protein is CASSNGQVNEKLFF. The chain uses TRBV7-2 and TRBJ1-4; 7 bases line up with TRBD1. The CDR3 length is 14 residues. The germline V gene encodes CDR1 SGHTA and CDR2 FQGNSA. The V and J ends lost 5 bases and 4 bases, in that order; junction bases with no gene match: 4.

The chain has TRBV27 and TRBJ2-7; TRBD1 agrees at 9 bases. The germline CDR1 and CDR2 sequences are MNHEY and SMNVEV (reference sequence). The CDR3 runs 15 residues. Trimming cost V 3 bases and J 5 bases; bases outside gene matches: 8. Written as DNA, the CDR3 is TGTGCCAGCAGTTTGGCGGGACAGGGTGTCCACGAGCAGTACTTC. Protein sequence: CASSLAGQGVHEQYF.

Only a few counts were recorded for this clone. The CDR3, as DNA: TGCAGCGTTCCCACCGGGACAGCGGTTGGCTACACCTTC. The encoded protein is CSVPTGTAVGYTF. The chain carries TRBV29-1 and TRBJ1-2; TRBD1 aligns across 7 bases. The CDR3 is made up of 13 amino acids. J lost 7 bases, V lost 5 bases, and 10 bases had no gene match. CDR1 is SQVTM, CDR2 ANQGSEA, per germline.

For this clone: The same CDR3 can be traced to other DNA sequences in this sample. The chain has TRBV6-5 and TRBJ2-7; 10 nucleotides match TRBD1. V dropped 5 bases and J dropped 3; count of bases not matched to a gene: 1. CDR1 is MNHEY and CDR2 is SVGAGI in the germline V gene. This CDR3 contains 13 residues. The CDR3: CASSRDRGYEQYF. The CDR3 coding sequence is TGTGCCAGCAGTCGGGACAGGGGCTACGAGCAGTACTTC.

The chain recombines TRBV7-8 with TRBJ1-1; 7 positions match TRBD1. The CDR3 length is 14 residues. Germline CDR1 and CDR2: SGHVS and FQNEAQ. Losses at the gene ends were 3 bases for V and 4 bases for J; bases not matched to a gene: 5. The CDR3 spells CASSFRQGGTEAFF. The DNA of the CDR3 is TGTGCCAGCAGCTTTAGACAGGGAGGCACTGAAGCTTTCTTT.

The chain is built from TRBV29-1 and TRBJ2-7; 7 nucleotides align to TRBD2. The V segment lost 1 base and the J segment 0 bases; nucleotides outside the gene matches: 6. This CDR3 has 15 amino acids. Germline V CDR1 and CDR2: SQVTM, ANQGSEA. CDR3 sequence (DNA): TGCAGCGTTGAAGGGGGAGGGCGGGGCTCCTACGAGCAGTACTTC. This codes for CSVEGGGRGSYEQYF.

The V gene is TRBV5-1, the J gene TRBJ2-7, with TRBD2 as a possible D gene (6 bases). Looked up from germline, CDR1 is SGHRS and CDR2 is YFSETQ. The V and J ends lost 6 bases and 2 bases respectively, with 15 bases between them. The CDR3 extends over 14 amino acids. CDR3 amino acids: CASKKVTGAYEQYF. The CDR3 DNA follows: TGCGCCAGCAAAAAGGTTACGGGAGCCTACGAGCAGTACTTC.

The CDR3: CASRQGSGDTEAFF. The DNA for the CDR3 is TGCGCCAGCAGACAGGGAAGCGGGGACACTGAAGCTTTCTTT. The genes are TRBV5-1 and TRBJ1-1, with a weak D call TRBD1 (6 bases). Deletions cut 5 bases from V and 3 bases from J, with 14 bases between. The CDR3 runs 14 residues. CDR1 and CDR2 (germline): SGHRS, YFSETQ.